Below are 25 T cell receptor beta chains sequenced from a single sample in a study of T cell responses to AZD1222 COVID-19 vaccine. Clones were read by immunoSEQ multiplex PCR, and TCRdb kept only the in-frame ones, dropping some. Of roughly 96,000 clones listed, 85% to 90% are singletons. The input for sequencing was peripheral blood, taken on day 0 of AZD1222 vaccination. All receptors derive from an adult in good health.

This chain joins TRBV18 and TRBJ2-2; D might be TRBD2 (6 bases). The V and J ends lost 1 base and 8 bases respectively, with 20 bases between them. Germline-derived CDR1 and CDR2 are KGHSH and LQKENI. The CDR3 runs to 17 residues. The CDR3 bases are TGTGCCAGCTCACCACGAGAAACGGCGGAGGGCCCAGGGGAGCTGTTTTTT. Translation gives CASSPRETAEGPGELFF.

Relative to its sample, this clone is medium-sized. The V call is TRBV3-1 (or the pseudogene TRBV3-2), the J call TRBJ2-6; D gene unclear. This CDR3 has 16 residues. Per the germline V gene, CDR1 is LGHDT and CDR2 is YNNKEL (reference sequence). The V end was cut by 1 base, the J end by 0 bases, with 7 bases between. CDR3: CASSQGAGSGANVLTF. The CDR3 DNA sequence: TGTGCCAGCAGCCAAGGGGCCGGCTCTGGGGCCAACGTCCTGACTTTC.

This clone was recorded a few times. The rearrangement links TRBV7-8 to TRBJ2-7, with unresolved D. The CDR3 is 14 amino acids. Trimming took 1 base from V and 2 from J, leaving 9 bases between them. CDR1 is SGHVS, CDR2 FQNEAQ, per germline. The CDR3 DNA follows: TGTGCCAGCAGCTTAGTGGACCCGACCTACGAGCAGTACTTC. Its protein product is CASSLVDPTYEQYF.

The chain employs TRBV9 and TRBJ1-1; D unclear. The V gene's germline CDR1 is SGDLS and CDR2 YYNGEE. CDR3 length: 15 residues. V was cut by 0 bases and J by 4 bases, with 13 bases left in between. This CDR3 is CASSVVYEGGTEAFF. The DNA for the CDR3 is TGTGCCAGCAGCGTAGTTTATGAGGGCGGCACTGAAGCTTTCTTT.

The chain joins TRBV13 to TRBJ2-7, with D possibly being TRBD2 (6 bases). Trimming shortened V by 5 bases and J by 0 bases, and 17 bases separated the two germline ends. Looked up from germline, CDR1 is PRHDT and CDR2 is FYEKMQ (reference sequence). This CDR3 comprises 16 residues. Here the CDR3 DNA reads TGTGCCAGCAGCCCAGCCGGGAGTCAAAACTCCTACGAGCAGTACTTC. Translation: CASSPAGSQNSYEQYF.

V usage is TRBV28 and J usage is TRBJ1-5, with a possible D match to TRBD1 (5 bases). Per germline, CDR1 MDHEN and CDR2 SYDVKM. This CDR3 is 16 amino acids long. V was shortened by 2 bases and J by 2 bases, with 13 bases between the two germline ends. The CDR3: CASSLAREWGNQPQHF. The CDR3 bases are TGTGCCAGCAGTTTAGCCAGGGAGTGGGGCAATCAGCCCCAGCATTTT.

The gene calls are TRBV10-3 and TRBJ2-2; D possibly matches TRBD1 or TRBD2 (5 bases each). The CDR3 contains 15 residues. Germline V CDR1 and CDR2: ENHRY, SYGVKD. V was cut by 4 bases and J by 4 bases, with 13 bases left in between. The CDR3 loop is CAISGLGAPTGELFF. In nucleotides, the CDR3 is TGTGCCATCAGTGGGCTCGGGGCCCCCACCGGGGAGCTGTTTTTT.

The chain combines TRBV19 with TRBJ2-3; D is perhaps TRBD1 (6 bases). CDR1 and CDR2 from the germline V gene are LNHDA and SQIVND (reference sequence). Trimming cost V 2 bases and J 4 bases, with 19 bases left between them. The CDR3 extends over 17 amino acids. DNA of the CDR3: TGTGCCAGTAGTATAAACTCCAGGGGCTTTGGGGCAGATACGCAGTATTTT. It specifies CASSINSRGFGADTQYF.

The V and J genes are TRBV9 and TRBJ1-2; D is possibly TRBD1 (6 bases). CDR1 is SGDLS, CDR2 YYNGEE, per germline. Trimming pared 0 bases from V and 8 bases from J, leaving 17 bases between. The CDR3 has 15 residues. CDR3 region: CASSVATAQGKGYTF. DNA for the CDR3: TGTGCCAGCAGCGTAGCTACGGCTCAGGGGAAAGGCTACACCTTC.

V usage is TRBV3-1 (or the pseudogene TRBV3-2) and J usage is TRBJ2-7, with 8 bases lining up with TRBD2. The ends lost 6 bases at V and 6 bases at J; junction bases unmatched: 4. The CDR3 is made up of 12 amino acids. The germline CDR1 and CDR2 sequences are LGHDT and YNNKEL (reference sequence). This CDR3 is CASSLGLAEQYF. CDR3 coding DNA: TGTGCCAGCAGTCTAGGACTAGCCGAGCAGTACTTC.

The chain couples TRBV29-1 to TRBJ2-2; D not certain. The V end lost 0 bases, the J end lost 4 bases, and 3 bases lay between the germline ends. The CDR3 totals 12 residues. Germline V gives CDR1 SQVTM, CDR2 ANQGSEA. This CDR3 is CSVEDLTGELFF. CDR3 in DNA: TGCAGCGTTGAAGACCTCACCGGGGAGCTGTTTTTT.

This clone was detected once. CDR3 nucleotide sequence: TGCGCCAGCAGCTTGGCCGTGGGAGGGGTCAATGAGCAGTTCTTC. Protein: CASSLAVGGVNEQFF. The chain carries TRBV5-1 and TRBJ2-1; 7 bases map to TRBD2. The germline V gene has CDR1 SGHRS and CDR2 YFSETQ. With V trimmed by 0 bases and J by 6 bases, 6 bases remained unmatched. The length of the CDR3 is 15 residues.

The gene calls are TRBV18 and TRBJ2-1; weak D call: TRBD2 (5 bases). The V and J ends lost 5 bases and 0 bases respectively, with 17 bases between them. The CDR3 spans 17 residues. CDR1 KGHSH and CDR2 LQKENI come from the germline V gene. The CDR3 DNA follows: TGTGCCAGCTCAGCCAGACTACCTCAGAGCTCCTACAATGAGCAGTTCTTC. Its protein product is CASSARLPQSSYNEQFF.

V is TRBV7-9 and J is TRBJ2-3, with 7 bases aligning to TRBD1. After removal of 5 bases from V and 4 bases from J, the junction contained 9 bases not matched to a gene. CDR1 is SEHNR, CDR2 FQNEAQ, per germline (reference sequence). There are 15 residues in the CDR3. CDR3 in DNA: TGTGCCAGCAGCCTCGACAGGGTGTCCCCAGATACGCAGTATTTT. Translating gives CASSLDRVSPDTQYF.

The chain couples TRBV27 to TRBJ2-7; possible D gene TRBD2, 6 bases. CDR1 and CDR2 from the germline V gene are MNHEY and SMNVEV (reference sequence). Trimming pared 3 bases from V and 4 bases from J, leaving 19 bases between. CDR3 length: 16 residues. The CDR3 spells CASSFWSGGARYEQYF. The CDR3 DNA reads TGTGCCAGCAGTTTTTGGTCCGGAGGGGCCAGGTACGAGCAGTACTTC.

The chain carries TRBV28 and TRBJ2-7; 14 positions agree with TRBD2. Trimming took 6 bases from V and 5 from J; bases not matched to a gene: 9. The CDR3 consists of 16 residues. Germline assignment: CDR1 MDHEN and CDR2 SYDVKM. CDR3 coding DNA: TGTGCCAGCAGCTCGAGGACTAGCGGGAGGTTCCACGAGCAGTACTTC. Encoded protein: CASSSRTSGRFHEQYF. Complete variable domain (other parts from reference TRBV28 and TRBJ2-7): DVKVTQSSRYLVKRTGEKVFLECVQDMDHENMFWYRQDPGLGLRLIYFSYDVKMKEKGDIPEGYSVSREKKERFSLILESASTNQTSMYLCASSSRTSGRFHEQYFGPGTRLTVT.

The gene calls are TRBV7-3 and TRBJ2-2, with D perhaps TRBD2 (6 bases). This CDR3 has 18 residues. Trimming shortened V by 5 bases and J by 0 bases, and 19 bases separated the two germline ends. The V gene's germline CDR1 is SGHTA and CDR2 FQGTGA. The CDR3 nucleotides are TGTGCCAGCAGCCTAAGCGGGTATGGTGTTACGAACACCGGGGAGCTGTTTTTT. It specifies CASSLSGYGVTNTGELFF.

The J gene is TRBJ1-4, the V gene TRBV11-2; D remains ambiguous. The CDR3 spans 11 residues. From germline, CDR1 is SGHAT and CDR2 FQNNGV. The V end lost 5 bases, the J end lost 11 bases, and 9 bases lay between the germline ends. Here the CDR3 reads CASSGGVKLFF. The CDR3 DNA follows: TGTGCCAGCAGCGGAGGCGTGAAACTGTTTTTT.

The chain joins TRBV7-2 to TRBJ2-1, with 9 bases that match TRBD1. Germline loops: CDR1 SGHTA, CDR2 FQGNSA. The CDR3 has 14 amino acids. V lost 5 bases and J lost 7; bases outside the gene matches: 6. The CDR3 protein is CASSIGQGMNEQFF. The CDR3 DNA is TGTGCCAGCAGCATCGGACAGGGGATGAATGAGCAGTTCTTC.

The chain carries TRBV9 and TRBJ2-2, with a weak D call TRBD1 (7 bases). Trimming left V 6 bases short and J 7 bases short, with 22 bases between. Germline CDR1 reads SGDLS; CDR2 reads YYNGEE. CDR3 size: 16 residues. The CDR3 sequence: CASTLGAQGGLGELFF. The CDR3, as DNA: TGTGCCAGCACCTTGGGGGCGCAGGGGGGTCTCGGGGAGCTGTTTTTT. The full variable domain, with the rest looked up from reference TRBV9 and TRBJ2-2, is DSGVTQTPKHLITATGQRVTLRCSPRSGDLSVYWYQQSLDQGLQFLIQYYNGEERAKGNILERFSAQQFPDLHSELNLSSLELGDSALYFCASTLGAQGGLGELFFGEGSRLTVL.

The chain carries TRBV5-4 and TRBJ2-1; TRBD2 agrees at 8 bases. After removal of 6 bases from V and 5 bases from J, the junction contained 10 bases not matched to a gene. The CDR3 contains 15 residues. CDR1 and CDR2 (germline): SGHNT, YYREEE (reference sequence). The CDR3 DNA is TGTGCCAGCACCAGGAGCGGGAGAGGCGACAATGAGCAGTTCTTC. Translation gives CASTRSGRGDNEQFF.

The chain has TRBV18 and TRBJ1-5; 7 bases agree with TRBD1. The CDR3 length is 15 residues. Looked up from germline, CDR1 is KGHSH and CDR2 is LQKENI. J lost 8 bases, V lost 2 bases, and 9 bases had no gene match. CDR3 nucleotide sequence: TGTGCCAGCTCACCAAACAGGGGAGAAGGCAAGCCCCAGCATTTT. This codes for CASSPNRGEGKPQHF. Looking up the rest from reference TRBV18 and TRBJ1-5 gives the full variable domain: NAGVMQNPRHLVRRRGQEARLRCSPMKGHSHVYWYRQLPEEGLKFMVYLQKENIIDESGMPKERFSAEFPKEGPSILRIQQVVRGDSAAYFCASSPNRGEGKPQHFGDGTRLSIL.

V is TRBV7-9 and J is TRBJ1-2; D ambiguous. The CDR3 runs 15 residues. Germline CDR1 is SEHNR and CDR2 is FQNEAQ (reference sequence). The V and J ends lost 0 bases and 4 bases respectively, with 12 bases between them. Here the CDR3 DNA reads TGTGCCAGCAGCTTAGCGGCTAGTCACTTCTATGGCTACACCTTC. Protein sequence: CASSLAASHFYGYTF. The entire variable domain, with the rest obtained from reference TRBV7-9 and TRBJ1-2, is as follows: DTGVSQNPRHKITKRGQNVTFRCDPISEHNRLYWYRQTLGQGPEFLTYFQNEAQLEKSRLLSDRFSAERPKGSFSTLEIQRTEQGDSAMYLCASSLAASHFYGYTFGSGTRLTVV.

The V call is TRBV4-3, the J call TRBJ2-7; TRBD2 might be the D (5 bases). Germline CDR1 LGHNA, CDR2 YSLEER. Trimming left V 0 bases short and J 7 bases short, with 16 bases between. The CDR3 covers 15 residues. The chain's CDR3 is CASSQDGVGRGEQYF. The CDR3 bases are TGCGCCAGCAGCCAAGACGGGGTAGGGCGCGGAGAGCAGTACTTC.

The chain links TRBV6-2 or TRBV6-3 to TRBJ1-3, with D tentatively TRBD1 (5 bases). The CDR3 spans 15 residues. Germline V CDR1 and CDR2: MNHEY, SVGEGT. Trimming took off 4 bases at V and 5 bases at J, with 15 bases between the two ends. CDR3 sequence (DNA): TGTGCCAGCAGTTCCCAGACAGATGTAAGAAACACCATATATTTT. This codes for CASSSQTDVRNTIYF.